This T cell receptor (beta chain) was obtained from a study of blood T cell repertoires in COVID-19 (dated by TCRdb to 2020 to 2021). Notes on the research overall: Samples covering the acute and convalescent phases of COVID-19 were provided by collaborators in the United States, Italy and Spain. The dataset comprised deeply sampled blood TCRbeta repertoires from subjects exposed to, actively infected with, or recovered from COVID-19. The samples were drawn from the first 160 participants of the ongoing ImmuneRACE study and from more than 1,000 subjects provided by 6 global collaborators. A de-identified subject ID, COVID-19 status, age in years and sex were almost always included in the sample metadata. Where HLA class I and class II types were available, the types were taken from metadata supplied by the sample provider, not from assay-based typing. The prospective study material was composed of cDNA or gDNA derived from T cells, B-cell-depleted T cells, or PBMCs. A freely available public database, intended as a resource for researchers studying the immune response to SARS-CoV-2, is where the repertoires were released.

TCRbeta CDR3 regions were amplified from genomic DNA by means of the immunoSEQ Assay, a bias-controlled multiplex PCR. As for the original processing: Nucleated cell counts per sample were estimated from amplification of reference gene primers within the assay. To quantify the absolute abundance of each unique TCRbeta CDR3 rearrangement, sequence reads were collapsed and filtered. Productive Simpson clonality was computed per sample as the square root of Simpson's diversity index over productive rearrangements. This immuneACCESS table, as held by TCRdb, lists in-frame sequences with V and J called but not all clones. Of the missing ones, under half trace to an unresolved V gene in checked studies; the others have no known cause. Clonal size and the V and J genes are those of that table, whereas D and trimming came from the DNA. The sample table contains about 26,000 clones; only one count was recorded for roughly 88% of them. The top ten clones comprise 25% to 30% of the sample.

V is pared back by 0 bases and J by 6 bases, with 14 bases lying between the germline termini. Including the terminal cysteine and phenylalanine, the CDR3 comprises 15 residues. Solely the CDR3 DNA is kept, with 45 bases framed from the first base. CDR1 and CDR2 were assigned from the germline V gene as LGHNA and YNFKEQ. A word on this clone: The specificity of this receptor is unknown. No base-level quality is on record; no much larger clone is a single base apart.

In Seattle, one collaborating source enrolled patients while the infection was active and tracked those patients longitudinally over the course of disease. Collaborating institutions collected whole blood in K2EDTA tubes following their own protocols. Collaborator samples were shipped for TCRbeta analysis as frozen whole blood, isolated PBMCs, or DNA extracted from either sample type. Findings and caveats that apply to the study as a whole: Clinical and demographic metadata were provided uncurated, with the amount varying by source and participant.

The receptor was isolated from a woman of 80 years or more with COVID-19, enrolled during active disease. Sequenced material: peripheral blood. Rearrangement joined TRBV4-2 to TRBJ1-2, and perhaps TRBD1 as D gene, on 6 matching bases. The CDR3 protein sequence reads: CASSQEQGRSDGYTF. The bases are TGTGCCAGCAGCCAAGAACAGGGAAGGAGTGATGGCTACACCTTC.